This paragraph covers one T cell receptor (beta chain) sequence. Its antigen remains unknown. One junction end disagrees with the germline gene, perhaps due to a read error. A sample-barcoded 5' primer and a J-beta primer mix were used in a second PCR of roughly 6 to 11 cycles. Every sample gave at least 2.5 million paired-end reads containing CDR3. TCRdb reanalysed the 5' RACE reads using MiXCR and keeps one entry per CDR3 protein. The repertoire has about 1,400,000 distinct CDR3 sequences, around 59% of them found once; the top ten carry 6.7%. The sample belongs to a study of blood T cells in healthy people across ages. Study-wide findings and caveats: Higher diversity and more naive CD4+ cells were features of long-lived donors, compared to aged donors.

Donation came from healthy Caucasian individuals in Russia who were aged about 6 to 95. Germline-derived CDR1 and CDR2 are SEHNR and FQNEAQ (reference sequence). The CDR3 is 14 amino acids. The rearrangement joins TRBV7-9 to TRBJ2-2; D gene unclear. The TCR originated in a man in his late teens or twenties in good health. The sequencing sample was made of blood. CDR3 bases: TGTGCCAGCAGCTCCGCGTCAAACATCGGGGAGCTGTTTTTT. Translated: CASSSASNIGELFF. The full variable domain, with the rest looked up from reference TRBV7-9 and TRBJ2-2, is DTGVSQNPRHKITKRGQNVTFRCDPISEHNRLYWYRQTLGQGPEFLTYFQNEAQLEKSRLLSDRFSAERPKGSFSTLEIQRTEQGDSAMYLCASSSASNIGELFFGEGSRLTVL.